The source of this TCR beta chain is a study of prognosis after radiotherapy for stage I lung cancer. Study as a whole: There were a handful of patients who developed distant metastases (median around seven months) after radiotherapy, while approximately 15 showed no significant progression.

Using two-round multiplex PCR, the authors amplified TCR beta CDR3 from genomic DNA. It was primers specific to each TRBV and TRBJ gene that first-round PCR used. A single record per CDR3 protein comes from TCRdb applying MiXCR to the multiplex PCR reads. The data hold fewer than 50,000 distinct CDR3 sequences, with around a quarter observed a single time. Study-level results: Shannon entropy after stereotactic body radiation therapy was lower in patients who developed distant metastases.

After removal of 6 bases from V and 7 bases from J, the junction contained 9 bases not matched to a gene. This CDR3 has 14 amino acids. The germline gives CDR1 MNHNS, CDR2 SASEGT. Remarks on this clonotype: The antigen is unknown. It is likely a read error, because the conserved phenylalanine at the end of the CDR3 is missing.

The specimen was PBMCs, collected before or after stereotactic body radiation therapy (not recorded which). The clonotype originates from a donor of 50 years or more with non-small cell lung cancer. The chain joins TRBV6-1 to TRBJ2-1; 7 bases agree with TRBD1. Here the CDR3 reads CASRYGDSLNEQFL. In DNA form, the CDR3 reads TGTGCCAGCAGGTACGGGGACAGCTTGAATGAGCAGTTCCTC.